Here is one TCR beta chain with its context. In the original workflow: Reference gene primer amplification gave nucleated cell count estimates. Clones were sequenced by immunoSEQ multiplex PCR, and TCRdb holds only the in-frame ones, with some missing. V, J and clone size are those of that table, while D and trimming were read from the DNA. This sample has a few hundred thousand clones, with about four fifths found just once. This entry comes from a study of blood T cell repertoires in COVID-19. Study at large: Acute and convalescent COVID-19 samples came from the United States, Italy and Spain. PBMCs, B-cell-depleted T cells, or T cells were the source of the cDNA or gDNA that made up the material.

Material: peripheral blood. The sequence was collected from a woman under 30 with acute or convalescent COVID-19.

The CDR3 DNA follows: TGCGCCAGCAGCTTGGCGGGGACAGGGAAGACTGAAGCTTTCTTT. Its translation is CASSLAGTGKTEAFF. This chain joins TRBV5-1 and TRBJ1-1; 9 nucleotides match TRBD1. CDR3 length equals 15 residues. CDR1 is SGHRS, CDR2 YFSETQ, per germline. J lost 5 bases, V lost 0 bases, and 5 bases had no gene match. Together with reference TRBV5-1 and TRBJ1-1, the CDR3 gives the full variable domain: KAGVTQTPRYLIKTRGQQVTLSCSPISGHRSVSWYQQTPGQGLQFLFEYFSETQRNKGNFPGRFSGRQFSNSRSEMNVSTLELGDSALYLCASSLAGTGKTEAFFGQGTRLTVV.